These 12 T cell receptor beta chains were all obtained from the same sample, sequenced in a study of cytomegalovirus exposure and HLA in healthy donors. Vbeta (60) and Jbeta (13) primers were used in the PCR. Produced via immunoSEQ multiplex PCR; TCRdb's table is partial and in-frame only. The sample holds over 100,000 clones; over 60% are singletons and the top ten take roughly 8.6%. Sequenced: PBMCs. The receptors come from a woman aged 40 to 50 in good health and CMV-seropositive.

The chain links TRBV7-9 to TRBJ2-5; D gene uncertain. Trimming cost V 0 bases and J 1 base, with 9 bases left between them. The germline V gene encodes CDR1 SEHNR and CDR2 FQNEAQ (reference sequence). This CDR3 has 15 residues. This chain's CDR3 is CASSLALTGQETQYF. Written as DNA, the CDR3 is TGTGCCAGCAGCTTAGCGCTGACTGGCCAAGAGACCCAGTACTTC.

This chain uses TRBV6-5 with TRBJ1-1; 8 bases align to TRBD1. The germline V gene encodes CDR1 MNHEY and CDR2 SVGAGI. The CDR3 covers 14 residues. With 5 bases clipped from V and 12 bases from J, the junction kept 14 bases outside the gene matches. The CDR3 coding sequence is TGTGCCAGCAGTCCGAAAAACAGGGGGGTCAAGACTTTCTTT. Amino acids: CASSPKNRGVKTFF.

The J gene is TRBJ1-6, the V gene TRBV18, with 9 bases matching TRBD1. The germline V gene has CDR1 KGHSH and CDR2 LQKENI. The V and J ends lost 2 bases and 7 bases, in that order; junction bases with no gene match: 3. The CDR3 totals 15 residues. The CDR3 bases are TGTGCCAGCTCACCAAGGACAGGGGAAAATTCACCCCTCCACTTT. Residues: CASSPRTGENSPLHF.

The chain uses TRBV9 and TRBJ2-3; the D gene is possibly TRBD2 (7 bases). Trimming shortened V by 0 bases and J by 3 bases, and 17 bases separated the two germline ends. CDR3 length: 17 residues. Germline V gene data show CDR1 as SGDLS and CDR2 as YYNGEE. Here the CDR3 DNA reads TGTGCCAGCAGCGTAGTAGGGAGGGGGTGGGCTACAGATACGCAGTATTTT. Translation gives CASSVVGRGWATDTQYF.

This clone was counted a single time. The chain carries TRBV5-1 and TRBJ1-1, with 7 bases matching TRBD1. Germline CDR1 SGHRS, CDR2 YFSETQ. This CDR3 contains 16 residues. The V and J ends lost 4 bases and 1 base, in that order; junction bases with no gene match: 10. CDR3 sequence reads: CASSPIRQGPNTEAFF. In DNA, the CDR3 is TGCGCCAGCAGCCCAATTCGACAGGGACCGAACACTGAAGCTTTCTTT. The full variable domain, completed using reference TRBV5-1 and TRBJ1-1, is KAGVTQTPRYLIKTRGQQVTLSCSPISGHRSVSWYQQTPGQGLQFLFEYFSETQRNKGNFPGRFSGRQFSNSRSEMNVSTLELGDSALYLCASSPIRQGPNTEAFFGQGTRLTVV.

CDR3 sequence reads: CASSRVGEGIAEAFF. The CDR3 DNA follows: TGTGCCAGTAGCCGGGTCGGGGAGGGCATCGCTGAAGCTTTCTTT. V and J are TRBV19 and TRBJ1-1; D is unclear. Germline V gene lookup returns CDR1 LNHDA and CDR2 SQIVND (reference sequence). The CDR3 contains 15 residues. V was cut by 6 bases and J by 6 bases, with 20 bases left in between. Supplemented by reference TRBV19 and TRBJ1-1, the full variable domain reads DGGITQSPKYLFRKEGQNVTLSCEQNLNHDAMYWYRQDPGQGLRLIYYSQIVNDFQKGDIAEGYSVSREKKESFPLTVTSAQKNPTAFYLCASSRVGEGIAEAFFGQGTRLTVV.

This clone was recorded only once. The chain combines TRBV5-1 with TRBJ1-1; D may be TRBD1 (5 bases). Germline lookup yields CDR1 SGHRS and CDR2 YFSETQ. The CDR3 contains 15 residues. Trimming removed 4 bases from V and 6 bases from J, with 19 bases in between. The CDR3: CASSPRDPGVSEAFF. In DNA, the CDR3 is TGCGCCAGCAGCCCCCGGGACCCGGGGGTATCTGAAGCTTTCTTT.

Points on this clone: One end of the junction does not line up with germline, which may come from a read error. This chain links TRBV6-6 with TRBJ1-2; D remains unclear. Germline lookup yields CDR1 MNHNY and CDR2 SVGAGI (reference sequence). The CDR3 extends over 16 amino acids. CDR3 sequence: CASSSDSQPLGYGYPF. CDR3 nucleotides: TGTGCCAGCAGCTCAGATTCACAGCCGCTCGGCTATGGCTACCCCTTC.

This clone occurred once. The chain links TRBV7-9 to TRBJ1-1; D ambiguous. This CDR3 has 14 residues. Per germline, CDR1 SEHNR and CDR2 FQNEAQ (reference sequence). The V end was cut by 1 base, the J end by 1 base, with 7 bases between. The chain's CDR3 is CASSLDRSNTEAFF. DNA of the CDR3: TGTGCCAGCAGCTTAGACAGATCGAACACTGAAGCTTTCTTT.

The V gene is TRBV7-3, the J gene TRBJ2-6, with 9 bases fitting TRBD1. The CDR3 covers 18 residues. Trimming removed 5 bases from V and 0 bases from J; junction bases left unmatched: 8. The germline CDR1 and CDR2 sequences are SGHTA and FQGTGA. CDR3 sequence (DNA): TGTGCCAGCAGCGTCCGGGACAGGGCCCTCTCTGGGGCCAACGTCCTGACTTTC. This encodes CASSVRDRALSGANVLTF.

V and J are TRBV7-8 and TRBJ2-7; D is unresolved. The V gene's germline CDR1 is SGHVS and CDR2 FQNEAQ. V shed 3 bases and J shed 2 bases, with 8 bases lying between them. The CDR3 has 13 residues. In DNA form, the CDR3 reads TGTGCCAGCAGCTTTTCAGGAACCTACGAGCAGTACTTC. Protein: CASSFSGTYEQYF.

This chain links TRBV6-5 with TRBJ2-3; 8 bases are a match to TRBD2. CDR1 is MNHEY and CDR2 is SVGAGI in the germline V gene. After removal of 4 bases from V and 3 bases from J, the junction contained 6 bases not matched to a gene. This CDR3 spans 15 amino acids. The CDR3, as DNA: TGTGCCAGCAGTTTAGCGGGGTCGGGAACAGATACGCAGTATTTT. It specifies CASSLAGSGTDTQYF.